Following are 6 T cell receptor beta chains from one sample sequenced in a study of blood T cell repertoires in COVID-19. Measured with immunoSEQ multiplex PCR; TCRdb has only the in-frame clones, and not every one. This sample has just under 150,000 clones, with around 87% found just once. Sample: peripheral blood. The origin of the receptors is a man in his forties or fifties who had recovered from COVID-19.

Here the CDR3 reads CASSEEVAGGFYEQYF. CDR3 sequence (DNA): TGTGCCAGCAGTGAAGAAGTGGCAGGGGGTTTCTACGAGCAGTACTTC. The chain uses TRBV2 and TRBJ2-7; 7 nucleotides agree with TRBD1. This CDR3 is built from 16 residues. Trimming cost V 1 base and J 3 bases; bases outside gene matches: 9. The germline CDR1 and CDR2 sequences are SNHLY and FYNNEI.

This clone showed up just once. The chain links TRBV6-5 to TRBJ2-1; 7 nucleotides agree with TRBD1. V shed 4 bases, J shed 0 bases, and the junction held 3 bases outside the gene matches. This CDR3 spans 15 amino acids. The germline V gene has CDR1 MNHEY and CDR2 SVGAGI. As DNA, the CDR3 is TGTGCCAGCAGTTGGACAGGATCCTCCTACAATGAGCAGTTCTTC. Amino acids: CASSWTGSSYNEQFF.

This clone was counted once. V and J are TRBV28 and TRBJ2-2; tentatively, D is TRBD2 (5 bases). Trimming stripped 3 bases from V and 1 base from J, with 6 bases between. Germline CDR1 and CDR2: MDHEN and SYDVKM. The CDR3 has 14 amino acids. CDR3 loop: CASSFGLNTGELFF. The CDR3 bases are TGTGCCAGCAGTTTCGGACTGAACACCGGGGAGCTGTTTTTT.

This chain uses TRBV9 with TRBJ1-1; 7 positions agree with TRBD1. Per the germline V gene, CDR1 is SGDLS and CDR2 is YYNGEE. J gave up 3 bases and V 3 bases, and 5 bases lay outside the gene matches. The length of the CDR3 is 14 residues. The CDR3, as DNA: TGTGCCAGCAGCGATGACGGGACAGACACTGAAGCTTTCTTT. Residues: CASSDDGTDTEAFF.

The chain has TRBV6-1 and TRBJ2-7; 11 bases align to TRBD1. Germline CDR1 is MNHNS and CDR2 is SASEGT. This CDR3 is built from 15 residues. V was clipped by 3 bases and J by 3 bases; unmatched bases: 4. CDR3: CASSESGTGGYEQYF. DNA for the CDR3: TGTGCCAGCAGTGAGTCCGGGACAGGGGGCTACGAGCAGTACTTC.

This clone was recorded once. This chain connects TRBV2 to TRBJ2-7; 7 bases match TRBD1. The CDR3 totals 15 residues. Unmatched junction bases numbered 7, after V lost 4 bases and J lost 1 base. Looked up from germline, CDR1 is SNHLY and CDR2 is FYNNEI. This CDR3 is CASSGIDRVSYEQYF. In DNA form, the CDR3 reads TGTGCCAGCAGTGGCATAGACAGGGTGTCCTACGAGCAGTACTTC.